Below are 5 T cell receptor beta chains sequenced from a single sample in a study of yellow fever vaccine responses in identical twins. MiXCR was run by TCRdb on the RT-PCR reads, yielding one entry per CDR3 protein. The sample shows 4,000 to 6,000 distinct CDR3 sequences, roughly 89% of them seen only once. The sequencing used T cells from blood (PBMCs), unsorted or a sorted subset (not recorded which), collected before or after yellow fever vaccination (not recorded which). These receptors originate from a woman aged 18-30 years who received the yellow fever vaccine.

This chain connects TRBV20-1 to TRBJ2-7, with unresolved D. V lost 1 base to trimming and J lost 5 bases, with 6 bases between them. The CDR3 has 11 residues. CDR1 and CDR2 from the germline V gene are DFQATT and SNEGSKA (reference sequence). The CDR3 spells CSARVVDEQYF. The CDR3 DNA reads TGCAGTGCTAGAGTGGTCGACGAGCAGTACTTC.

This chain uses TRBV11-3 with TRBJ2-1; TRBD2 might be the D (6 bases). This CDR3 has 16 residues. V lost 5 bases and J lost 2, with 16 bases in between. Germline assignment: CDR1 SGHNT and CDR2 YENEEA. The CDR3, as DNA: TGTGCCAGCAGCCCACGCGCGGGACTCGCCTACAATGAGCAGTTCTTC. This gives the protein CASSPRAGLAYNEQFF.

The chain joins TRBV11-1 to TRBJ2-7, with 8 bases lining up with TRBD2. V was clipped by 6 bases and J by 1 base; unmatched bases: 5. Per the germline V gene, CDR1 is SGHAT and CDR2 is FQDESV (reference sequence). This CDR3 contains 14 residues. DNA for the CDR3: TGTGCCAGCAGGCCGGGACTAGGGTCCTACGAGCAGTACTTC. This gives the protein CASRPGLGSYEQYF. The variable domain in full, completed from reference TRBV11-1 and TRBJ2-7, reads EAEVAQSPRYKITEKSQAVAFWCDPISGHATLYWYRQILGQGPELLVQFQDESVVDDSQLPKDRFSAERLKGVDSTLKIQPAELGDSAMYLCASRPGLGSYEQYFGPGTRLTVT.

The V call is TRBV10-3, the J call TRBJ2-1; maybe TRBD2 (6 bases). The CDR3 is made up of 13 amino acids. CDR1 is ENHRY, CDR2 SYGVKD, per germline. The V end was cut by 10 bases, the J end by 8 bases, with 18 bases between. CDR3 protein: CATAAGTWDEQFF. The CDR3, as DNA: TGTGCCACCGCGGCAGGGACTTGGGATGAGCAGTTCTTC.

Concerning this clonotype itself: One end of the junction fails to match germline, which may point to a read error. V gene TRBV7-6 combines with J gene TRBJ2-3; 9 positions agree with TRBD2. The CDR3 length is 15 residues. The germline gives CDR1 SGHVS, CDR2 FNYEAQ. This chain's CDR3 is CASSNSGSVTDTQYF. The CDR3 DNA sequence: TGTGCTAGCAGCAATAGCGGGAGCGTGACAGATACGCAGTATTTT.